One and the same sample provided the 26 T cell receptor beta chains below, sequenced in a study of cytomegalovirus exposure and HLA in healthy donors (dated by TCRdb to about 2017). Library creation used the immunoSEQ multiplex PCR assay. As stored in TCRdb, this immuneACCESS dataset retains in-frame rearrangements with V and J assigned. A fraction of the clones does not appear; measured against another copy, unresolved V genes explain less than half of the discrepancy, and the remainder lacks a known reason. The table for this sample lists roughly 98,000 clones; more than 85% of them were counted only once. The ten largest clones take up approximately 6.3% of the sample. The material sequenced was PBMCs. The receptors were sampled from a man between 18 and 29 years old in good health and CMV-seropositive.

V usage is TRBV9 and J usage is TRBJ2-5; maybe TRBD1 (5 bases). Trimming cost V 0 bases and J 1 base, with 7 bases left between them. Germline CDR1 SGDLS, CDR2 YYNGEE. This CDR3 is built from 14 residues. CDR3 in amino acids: CASSVEGPQETQYF. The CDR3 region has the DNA TGTGCCAGCAGCGTAGAGGGGCCCCAAGAGACCCAGTACTTC.

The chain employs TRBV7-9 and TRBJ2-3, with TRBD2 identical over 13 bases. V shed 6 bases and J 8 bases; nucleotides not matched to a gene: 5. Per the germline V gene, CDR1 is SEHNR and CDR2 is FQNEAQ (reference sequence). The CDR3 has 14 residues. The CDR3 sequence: CASREGLAGVTQYF. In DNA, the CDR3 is TGTGCCAGCAGGGAAGGACTAGCGGGAGTTACGCAGTATTTT.

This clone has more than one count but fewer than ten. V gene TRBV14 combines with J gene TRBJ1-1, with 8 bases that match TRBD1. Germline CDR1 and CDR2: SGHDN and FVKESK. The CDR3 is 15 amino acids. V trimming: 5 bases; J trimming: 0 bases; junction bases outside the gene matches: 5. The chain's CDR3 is CASSSQGAVNTEAFF. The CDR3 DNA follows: TGTGCCAGCAGCTCGCAGGGGGCGGTGAACACTGAAGCTTTCTTT. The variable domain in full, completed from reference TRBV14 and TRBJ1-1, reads EAGVTQFPSHSVIEKGQTVTLRCDPISGHDNLYWYRRVMGKEIKFLLHFVKESKQDESGMPNNRFLAERTGGTYSTLKVQPAELEDSGVYFCASSSQGAVNTEAFFGQGTRLTVV.

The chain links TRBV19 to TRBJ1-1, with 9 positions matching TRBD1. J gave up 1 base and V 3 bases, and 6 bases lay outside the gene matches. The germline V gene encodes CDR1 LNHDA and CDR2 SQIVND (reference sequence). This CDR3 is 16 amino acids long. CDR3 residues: CASSMGTGSGNTEAFF. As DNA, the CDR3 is TGTGCCAGTAGTATGGGGACAGGGTCCGGGAACACTGAAGCTTTCTTT. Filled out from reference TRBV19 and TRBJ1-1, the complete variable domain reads DGGITQSPKYLFRKEGQNVTLSCEQNLNHDAMYWYRQDPGQGLRLIYYSQIVNDFQKGDIAEGYSVSREKKESFPLTVTSAQKNPTAFYLCASSMGTGSGNTEAFFGQGTRLTVV.

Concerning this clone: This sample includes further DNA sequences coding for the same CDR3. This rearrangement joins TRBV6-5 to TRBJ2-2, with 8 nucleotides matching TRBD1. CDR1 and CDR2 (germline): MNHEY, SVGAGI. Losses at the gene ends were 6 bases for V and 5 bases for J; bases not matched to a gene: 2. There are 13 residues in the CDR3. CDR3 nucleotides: TGTGCCAGCAGGCGACAGGGGACCGGGGAGCTGTTTTTT. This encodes CASRRQGTGELFF.

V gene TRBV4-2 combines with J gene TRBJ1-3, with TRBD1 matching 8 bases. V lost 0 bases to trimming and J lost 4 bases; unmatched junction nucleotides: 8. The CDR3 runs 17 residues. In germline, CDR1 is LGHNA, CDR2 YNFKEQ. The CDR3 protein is CASSQDRRTGYGNTIYF. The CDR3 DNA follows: TGTGCCAGCAGCCAAGATAGAAGGACAGGGTACGGAAACACCATATATTTT.

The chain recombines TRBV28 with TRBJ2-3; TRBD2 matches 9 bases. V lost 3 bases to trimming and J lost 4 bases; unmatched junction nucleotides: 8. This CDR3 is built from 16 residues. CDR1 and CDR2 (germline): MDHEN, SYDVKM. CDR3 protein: CASSFIAGEVSDTQYF. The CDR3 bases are TGTGCCAGCAGTTTCATAGCGGGAGAGGTTTCAGATACGCAGTATTTT.

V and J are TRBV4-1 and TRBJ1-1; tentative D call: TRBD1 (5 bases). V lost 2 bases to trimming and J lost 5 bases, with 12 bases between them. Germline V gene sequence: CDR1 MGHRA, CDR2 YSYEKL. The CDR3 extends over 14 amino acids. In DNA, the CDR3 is TGCGCCAGCAGCCAATCAGGGTTAGGAACTGAAGCTTTCTTT. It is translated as CASSQSGLGTEAFF.

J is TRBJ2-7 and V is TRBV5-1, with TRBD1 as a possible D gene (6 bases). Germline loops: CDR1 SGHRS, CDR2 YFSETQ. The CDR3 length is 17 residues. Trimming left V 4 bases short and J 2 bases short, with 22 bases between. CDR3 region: CASSAGSRDNYPYEQYF. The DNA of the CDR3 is TGCGCCAGCAGCGCCGGATCCCGGGACAACTACCCCTACGAGCAGTACTTC.

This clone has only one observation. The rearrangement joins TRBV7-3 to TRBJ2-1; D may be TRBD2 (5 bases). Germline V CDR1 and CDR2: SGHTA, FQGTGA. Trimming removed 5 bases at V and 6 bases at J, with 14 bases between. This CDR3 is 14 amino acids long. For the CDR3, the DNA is TGTGCCAGCAGCCGGGAAACGAATTCCAATGAGCAGTTCTTC. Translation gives CASSRETNSNEQFF.

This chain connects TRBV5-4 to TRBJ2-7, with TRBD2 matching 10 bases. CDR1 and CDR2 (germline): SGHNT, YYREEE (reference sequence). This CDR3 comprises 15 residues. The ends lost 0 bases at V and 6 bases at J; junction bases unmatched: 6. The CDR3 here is CASSLAGTSGVEQYF. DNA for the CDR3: TGTGCCAGCAGCTTGGCCGGAACTAGCGGGGTCGAGCAGTACTTC. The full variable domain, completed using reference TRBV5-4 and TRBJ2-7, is ETGVTQSPTHLIKTRGQQVTLRCSSQSGHNTVSWYQQALGQGPQFIFQYYREEENGRGNFPPRFSGLQFPNYSSELNVNALELDDSALYLCASSLAGTSGVEQYFGPGTRLTVT.

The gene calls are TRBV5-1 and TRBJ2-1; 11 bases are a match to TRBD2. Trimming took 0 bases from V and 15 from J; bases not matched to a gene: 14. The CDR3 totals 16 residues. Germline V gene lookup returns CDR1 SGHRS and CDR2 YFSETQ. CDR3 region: CASSLDSSGRNSLLFF. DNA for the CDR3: TGCGCCAGCAGCTTGGATTCTAGCGGGAGGAATAGTCTGCTGTTCTTC.

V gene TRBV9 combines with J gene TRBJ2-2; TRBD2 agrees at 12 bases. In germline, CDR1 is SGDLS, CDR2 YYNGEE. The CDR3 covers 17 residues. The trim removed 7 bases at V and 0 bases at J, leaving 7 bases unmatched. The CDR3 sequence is CASAGLAGDSNTGELFF. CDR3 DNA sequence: TGTGCCAGCGCGGGACTAGCGGGCGATTCGAACACCGGGGAGCTGTTTTTT.

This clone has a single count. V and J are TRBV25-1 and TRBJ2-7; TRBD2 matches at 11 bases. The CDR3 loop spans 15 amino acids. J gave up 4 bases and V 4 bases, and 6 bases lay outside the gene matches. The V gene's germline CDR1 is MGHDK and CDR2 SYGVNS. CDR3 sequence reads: CASSARLAGGYEQYF. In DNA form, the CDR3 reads TGTGCCAGCAGTGCTCGTCTAGCGGGGGGATACGAGCAGTACTTC.

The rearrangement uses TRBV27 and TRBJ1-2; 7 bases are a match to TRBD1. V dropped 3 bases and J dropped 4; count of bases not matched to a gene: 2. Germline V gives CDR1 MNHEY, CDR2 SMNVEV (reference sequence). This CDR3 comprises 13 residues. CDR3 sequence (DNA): TGTGCCAGCAGTTTGGGACAGTTCTATGGCTACACCTTC. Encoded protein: CASSLGQFYGYTF.

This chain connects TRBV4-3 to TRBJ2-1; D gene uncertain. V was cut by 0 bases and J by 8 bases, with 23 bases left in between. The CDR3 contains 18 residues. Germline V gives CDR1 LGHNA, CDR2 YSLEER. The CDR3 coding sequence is TGCGCCAGCAGCCAAGATTTTATTATCTCCCCGACAACTTATGAGCAGTTCTTC. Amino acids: CASSQDFIISPTTYEQFF.

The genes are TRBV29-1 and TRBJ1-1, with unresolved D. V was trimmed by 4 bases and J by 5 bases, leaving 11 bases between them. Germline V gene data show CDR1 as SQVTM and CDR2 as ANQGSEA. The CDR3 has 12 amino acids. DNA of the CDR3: TGCAGCGTTGTAAACAGCGGGACTGAAGCTTTCTTT. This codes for CSVVNSGTEAFF. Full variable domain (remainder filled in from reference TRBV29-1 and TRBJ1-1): SAVISQKPSRDICQRGTSLTIQCQVDSQVTMMFWYRQQPGQSLTLIATANQGSEATYESGFVIDKFPISRPNLTFSTLTVSNMSPEDSSIYLCSVVNSGTEAFFGQGTRLTVV.

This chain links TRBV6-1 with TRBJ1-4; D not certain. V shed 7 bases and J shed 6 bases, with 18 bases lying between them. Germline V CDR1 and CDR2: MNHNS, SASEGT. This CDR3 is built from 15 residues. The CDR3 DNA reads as TGTGCCAGCAATCCGACCGGGATTCTGGATGAAAAACTGTTTTTT. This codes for CASNPTGILDEKLFF.

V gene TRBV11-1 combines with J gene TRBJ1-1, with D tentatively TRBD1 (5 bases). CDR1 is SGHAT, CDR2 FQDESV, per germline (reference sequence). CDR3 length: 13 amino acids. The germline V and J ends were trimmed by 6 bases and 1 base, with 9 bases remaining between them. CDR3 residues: CASREDRNTEAFF. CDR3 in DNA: TGTGCCAGCAGAGAAGACAGGAACACTGAAGCTTTCTTT.

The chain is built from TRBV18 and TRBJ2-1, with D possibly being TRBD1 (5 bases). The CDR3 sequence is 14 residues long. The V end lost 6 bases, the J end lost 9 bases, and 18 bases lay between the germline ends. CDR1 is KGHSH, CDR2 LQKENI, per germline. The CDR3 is CASSGELGAGEQFF. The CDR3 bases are TGTGCCAGCTCCGGTGAATTAGGGGCCGGTGAGCAGTTCTTC. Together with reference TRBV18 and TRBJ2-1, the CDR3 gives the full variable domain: NAGVMQNPRHLVRRRGQEARLRCSPMKGHSHVYWYRQLPEEGLKFMVYLQKENIIDESGMPKERFSAEFPKEGPSILRIQQVVRGDSAAYFCASSGELGAGEQFFGPGTRLTVL.

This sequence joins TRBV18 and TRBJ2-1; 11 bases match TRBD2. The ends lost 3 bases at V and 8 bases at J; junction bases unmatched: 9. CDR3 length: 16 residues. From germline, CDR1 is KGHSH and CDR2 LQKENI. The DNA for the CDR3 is TGTGCCAGCTCACCGGCGATAGCGGGAGGGCGCGATGAGCAGTTCTTC. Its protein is CASSPAIAGGRDEQFF.

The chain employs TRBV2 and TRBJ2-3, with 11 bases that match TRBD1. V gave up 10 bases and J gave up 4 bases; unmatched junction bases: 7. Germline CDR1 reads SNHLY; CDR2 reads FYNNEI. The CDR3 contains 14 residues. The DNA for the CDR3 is TGTGCCAACCGGGACAGGGGGGCGGCAGATACGCAGTATTTT. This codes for CANRDRGAADTQYF.

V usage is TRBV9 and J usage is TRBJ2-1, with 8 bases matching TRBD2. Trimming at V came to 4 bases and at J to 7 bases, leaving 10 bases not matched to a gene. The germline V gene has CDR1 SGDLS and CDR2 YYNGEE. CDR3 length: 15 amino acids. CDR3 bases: TGTGCCAGCAGCCCCATAGCGGGACCACATAATGAGCAGTTCTTC. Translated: CASSPIAGPHNEQFF. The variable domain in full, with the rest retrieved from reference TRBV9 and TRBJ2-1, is DSGVTQTPKHLITATGQRVTLRCSPRSGDLSVYWYQQSLDQGLQFLIQYYNGEERAKGNILERFSAQQFPDLHSELNLSSLELGDSALYFCASSPIAGPHNEQFFGPGTRLTVL.

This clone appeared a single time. This chain's CDR3 is CASSPIYGEETQYF. CDR3 nucleotide sequence: TGTGCCAGCAGCCCTATCTACGGAGAAGAGACCCAGTACTTC. The chain carries TRBV7-6 and TRBJ2-5, with D unclear. Trimming shortened V by 5 bases and J by 3 bases, and 13 bases separated the two germline ends. CDR1 is SGHVS and CDR2 is FNYEAQ in the germline V gene. The CDR3 runs 14 residues.

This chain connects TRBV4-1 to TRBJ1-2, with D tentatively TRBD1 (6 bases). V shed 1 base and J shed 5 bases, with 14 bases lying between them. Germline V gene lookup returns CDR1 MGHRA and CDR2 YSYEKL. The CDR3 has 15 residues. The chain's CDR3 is CASSQGRTVMYGYTF. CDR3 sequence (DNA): TGCGCCAGCAGCCAAGGCCGGACAGTAATGTATGGCTACACCTTC.

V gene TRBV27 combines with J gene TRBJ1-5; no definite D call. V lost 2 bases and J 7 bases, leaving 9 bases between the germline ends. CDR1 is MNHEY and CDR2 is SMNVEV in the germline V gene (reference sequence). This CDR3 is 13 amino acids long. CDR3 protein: CASSLVGGQPQHF. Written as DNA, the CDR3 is TGTGCCAGCAGTTTAGTGGGCGGGCAGCCCCAGCATTTT.